This entry lists 27 T cell receptor beta chains sequenced from one sample in a study of synovial regulatory T cells in juvenile arthritis (dated by TCRdb to between 2015 and 2017). Receptors were amplified or captured by the immunoSEQ multiplex PCR assay. TCRdb took over this immuneACCESS table, retaining in-frame rearrangements with V and J assigned. Such tables are incomplete; in checked studies, under half of the missing clones stem from an unresolved V gene, and the remainder is unexplained. In this sample's table one finds 9,500 to 10,000 clones. Of the sample, approximately 0.73% falls within the top ten clones. Source material: Treg cells from blood. The cell subset or site tag for this specimen amounts to: remaining (HLA-DR-negative) circulating blood Treg cells. The receptors derive from a donor younger than 30 with juvenile idiopathic arthritis.

The chain uses TRBV28 and TRBJ1-4. The CDR3 length is 12 residues. DNA for this receptor is not on file. CDR1 MDHEN and CDR2 SYDVKM come from the germline V gene. CDR3 sequence reads: CASSLGYIKLFF. The full variable domain, its missing parts supplied by reference TRBV28 and TRBJ1-4, is DVKVTQSSRYLVKRTGEKVFLECVQDMDHENMFWYRQDPGLGLRLIYFSYDVKMKEKGDIPEGYSVSREKKERFSLILESASTNQTSMYLCASSLGYIKLFFGSGTQLSVL.

This chain joins TRBV5-1 and TRBJ1-6. CDR1 is SGHRS, CDR2 YFSETQ, per germline. The CDR3 length is 14 residues. A DNA sequence was not provided. CDR3: CASSSRVGRAPLHF.

The V call is TRBV4-3, the J call TRBJ1-5. CDR3 length equals 13 residues. The nucleotide record is missing. The V gene's germline CDR1 is LGHNA and CDR2 YSLEER. The CDR3 sequence is CASSQGGSQPQHF.

The chain employs TRBV2 and TRBJ2-1; TCRdb picks TRBD2, but there is no DNA to check that call. CDR1 is SNHLY, CDR2 FYNNEI, per germline. The CDR3 contains 16 residues. No nucleotide data were recorded. The CDR3 sequence: CASSEVAGGSYNEQFF.

The chain combines TRBV5-1 with TRBJ2-6. Germline CDR1 SGHRS, CDR2 YFSETQ. The CDR3 totals 16 residues. A DNA sequence was not provided. This chain's CDR3 is CASSLAWISGANVLTF.

The V and J genes are TRBV15 and TRBJ1-1; TCRdb indicates TRBD1, and absent DNA this call remains unverified. The CDR3 is 13 amino acids. No DNA sequence is on record. Germline values: CDR1 LNHNV, CDR2 YYDKDF (reference sequence). CDR3: CATSRAVDTEAFF.

The chain recombines TRBV19 with TRBJ2-3; TCRdb lists TRBD1, though no DNA is available to test this call. Germline loops: CDR1 LNHDA, CDR2 SQIVND (reference sequence). The CDR3 is 13 residues long. No DNA sequence is on record. CDR3 protein: CASRDTFTDTQYF.

The chain has TRBV20-1 and TRBJ1-1. Germline CDR1 reads DFQATT; CDR2 reads SNEGSKA (reference sequence). This CDR3 region has 11 residues. No DNA appears here. CDR3 protein: CSARGDGEAFF.

The J gene is TRBJ1-3, the V gene TRBV6-6. CDR1 is MNHNY, CDR2 SVGAGI, per germline (reference sequence). This CDR3 comprises 14 residues. DNA was not recorded. CDR3 sequence reads: CASSYSSGENTIYF.

The gene calls are TRBV6-5 and TRBJ2-7. Germline V CDR1 and CDR2: MNHEY, SVGAGI. The CDR3 is made up of 16 amino acids. The record lacks a DNA sequence. The CDR3 region is CASSYVGAGPSYEQYF.

By frequency, this clone registers medium-sized. The chain recombines TRBV25-1 with TRBJ1-2. In germline, CDR1 is MGHDK, CDR2 SYGVNS. This CDR3 is built from 16 residues. Only the protein is available. The CDR3 loop is CASSPQGREGSYGYTF.

The rearrangement uses TRBV19 and TRBJ2-2; TCRdb calls TRBD2, which cannot be checked without DNA. This CDR3 is built from 14 residues. The entry carries no DNA sequence. Germline CDR1 LNHDA, CDR2 SQIVND (reference sequence). CDR3 in amino acids: CASTQVGGTGELFF.

The chain has TRBV7-2 and TRBJ1-2; as DNA is missing, the TRBD1 call by TCRdb cannot be tested. This CDR3 is 13 amino acids long. Only the protein is on record. Germline CDR1 is SGHTA and CDR2 is FQGNSA. The CDR3 loop reads CASSLAQGQGYTF.

This chain links TRBV5-4 with TRBJ1-2. The CDR3 covers 13 residues. No DNA is recorded. From germline, CDR1 is SGHNT and CDR2 YYREEE (reference sequence). The CDR3 sequence is CASSLWGARGYTF.

This chain joins TRBV27 and TRBJ1-6; TCRdb names TRBD1, which stays unverified in the absence of DNA. Germline V gene lookup returns CDR1 MNHEY and CDR2 SMNVEV (reference sequence). CDR3 length equals 15 residues. No DNA sequence is on record. The CDR3 loop reads CASSFSRQSNSPLHF.

CDR3 amino acids: CASSQDRGQGNYGYTF. V is TRBV4-3 and J is TRBJ1-2; the TCRdb D gene call, TRBD1, has no DNA to confirm it. The germline V gene encodes CDR1 LGHNA and CDR2 YSLEER. This CDR3 comprises 16 residues. No DNA appears here.

This chain connects TRBV19 to TRBJ1-2. CDR3 length equals 14 residues. No DNA has been recorded. Germline CDR1 LNHDA, CDR2 SQIVND (reference sequence). The CDR3 sequence is CASRVGGTRHGYTF.

The chain recombines TRBV19 with TRBJ1-3; TCRdb gives TRBD1 as the D gene, but with no DNA this cannot be confirmed. Germline-derived CDR1 and CDR2 are LNHDA and SQIVND (reference sequence). The CDR3 runs to 13 residues. No coding sequence is recorded. The CDR3 here is CASRQGPGNTIYF.

The V and J genes are TRBV19 and TRBJ1-6. The CDR3 has 15 residues. The nucleotide record is missing. Germline loops: CDR1 LNHDA, CDR2 SQIVND (reference sequence). Here the CDR3 reads CASSIESTGNSPLHF.

V usage is TRBV19 and J usage is TRBJ1-1. The germline V gene has CDR1 LNHDA and CDR2 SQIVND (reference sequence). The CDR3 is made up of 13 amino acids. The nucleotide record is missing. The CDR3 reads CASSIRGFAEAFF.

The rearrangement joins TRBV4-3 to TRBJ1-5. The CDR3 is made up of 15 amino acids. The nucleotide record is missing. Germline CDR1 reads LGHNA; CDR2 reads YSLEER. CDR3 protein: CASSQGVGKAQPQHF.

V gene TRBV4-3 combines with J gene TRBJ1-2; TCRdb reports TRBD1, a call that lacks DNA to check it against. The CDR3 is made up of 15 amino acids. No DNA was logged. In germline, CDR1 is LGHNA, CDR2 YSLEER. CDR3 protein: CASSLHGTANYGYTF.

This chain joins TRBV10-2 and TRBJ2-2; TCRdb proposes TRBD2, but this gene call is untestable without DNA. The CDR3 has 16 residues. The DNA sequence is not available. CDR1 WSHSY and CDR2 SAAADI come from the germline V gene. The chain's CDR3 is CASKRLAGGGTGELFF.

The chain joins TRBV19 to TRBJ1-3; with no DNA, the TCRdb D assignment of TRBD1 cannot be verified. This CDR3 is built from 16 residues. DNA was not recorded. The germline V gene encodes CDR1 LNHDA and CDR2 SQIVND (reference sequence). The CDR3 loop is CASSIFLGQGGNTIYF.

This chain connects TRBV7-6 to TRBJ2-7; with no DNA, the TCRdb D assignment of TRBD1 cannot be verified. Germline values: CDR1 SGHVS, CDR2 FNYEAQ. There are 17 residues in the CDR3. The DNA sequence is not available. The CDR3 reads CASSLNLRTDFSYEQYF.

The chain combines TRBV19 with TRBJ1-5; no DNA is available, so the TRBD1 call from TCRdb remains unchecked. Germline values: CDR1 LNHDA, CDR2 SQIVND (reference sequence). There are 14 residues in the CDR3. No DNA sequence is on record. CDR3 sequence reads: CASSIGAANQPQHF.

V gene TRBV4-3 combines with J gene TRBJ1-1. Germline CDR1 LGHNA, CDR2 YSLEER. The CDR3 contains 15 residues. Only the protein is available. The CDR3 sequence: CASSQSGAPNTEAFF.